Presented here are 23 T cell receptor beta chains from one specimen sequenced in a study of blood T cell repertoires in COVID-19. The data were produced by immunoSEQ multiplex PCR, yet TCRdb's version contains in-frame clones alone and is incomplete. The table has around 200,000 clones, roughly nine tenths seen once; the top ten hold about a fifth. Sequencing used peripheral blood. Receptors originate from a man between 65 and 80 years old with active or convalescent COVID-19.

In DNA, the CDR3 is TGTGCCACCAGTGGGAGCGGAGCGGGAAAGCAGTACTTC. Its protein product is CATSGSGAGKQYF. V gene TRBV24-1 combines with J gene TRBJ2-7; 7 bases agree with TRBD2. The CDR3 consists of 13 residues. CDR1 KGHDR and CDR2 SFDVKD come from the germline V gene. J lost 8 bases, V lost 5 bases, and 8 bases had no gene match.

CDR3 DNA: TGTGCCAGCACTCAAGCGGGAGGTTCTTACAATGAGCAGTTCTTC. As protein: CASTQAGGSYNEQFF. The J gene is TRBJ2-1, the V gene TRBV28; TRBD2 aligns across 9 bases. V lost 7 bases, J lost 4 bases, and 8 bases stayed unmatched. The CDR3 runs 15 residues. CDR1 is MDHEN and CDR2 is SYDVKM in the germline V gene.

This clone has just one count. The chain links TRBV30 to TRBJ2-7; 8 nucleotides line up with TRBD1. This CDR3 has 14 residues. The J segment lost 1 base and the V segment lost 0 bases, leaving 2 bases of the junction unmatched. CDR1 and CDR2 from the germline V gene are GTSNPN and SVGIG (reference sequence). This CDR3 reads CAWSVGTGSYEQYF. CDR3 coding DNA: TGTGCCTGGAGTGTAGGGACAGGATCCTACGAGCAGTACTTC. Drawing the rest from reference TRBV30 and TRBJ2-7, the complete variable domain is SQTIHQWPATLVQPVGSPLSLECTVEGTSNPNLYWYRQAAGRGLQLLFYSVGIGQISSEVPQNLSASRPQDRQFILSSKKLLLSDSGFYLCAWSVGTGSYEQYFGPGTRLTVT.

This sequence joins TRBV10-2 and TRBJ1-5; 7 bases agree with TRBD1. Per the germline V gene, CDR1 is WSHSY and CDR2 is SAAADI. The J segment lost 1 base and the V segment lost 5 bases, leaving 5 bases of the junction unmatched. The CDR3 runs 15 residues. The CDR3 protein is CASSSDRASNQPQHF. CDR3 DNA sequence: TGCGCCAGCAGTTCAGACAGGGCGAGCAATCAGCCCCAGCATTTT.

The chain has TRBV5-4 and TRBJ1-1; D might be TRBD1 (6 bases). With 0 bases removed from V and 1 base from J, the gap between germline ends came to 10 bases. This CDR3 has 15 amino acids. CDR1 is SGHNT and CDR2 is YYREEE in the germline V gene (reference sequence). In nucleotides, the CDR3 is TGTGCCAGCAGCTTGGCCGGGGGGGCGAACACTGAAGCTTTCTTT. This sequence encodes CASSLAGGANTEAFF. Looking up the rest from reference TRBV5-4 and TRBJ1-1 gives the full variable domain: ETGVTQSPTHLIKTRGQQVTLRCSSQSGHNTVSWYQQALGQGPQFIFQYYREEENGRGNFPPRFSGLQFPNYSSELNVNALELDDSALYLCASSLAGGANTEAFFGQGTRLTVV.

V usage is TRBV24-1 and J usage is TRBJ2-5; 13 bases fit TRBD2. This CDR3 spans 16 amino acids. Germline assignment: CDR1 KGHDR and CDR2 SFDVKD. The ends lost 4 bases at V and 3 bases at J; junction bases unmatched: 4. CDR3 DNA: TGTGCCACCAGTGACCCACTAGCGGGAGGGAAAGAGACCCAGTACTTC. Translation: CATSDPLAGGKETQYF.

The rearrangement links TRBV25-1 to TRBJ1-3, with TRBD1 as a possible D gene (6 bases). V was pared by 6 bases and J by 1 base, with 13 bases between. This CDR3 is built from 15 residues. Per germline, CDR1 MGHDK and CDR2 SYGVNS. The CDR3 region is CASRDFRGSGNTIYF. Here the CDR3 DNA reads TGTGCCAGCAGGGACTTCAGGGGTTCTGGAAACACCATATATTTT.

The J gene is TRBJ2-3, the V gene TRBV7-2; 8 bases are shared with TRBD2. With V trimmed by 5 bases and J by 4 bases, 8 bases remained unmatched. The germline gives CDR1 SGHTA, CDR2 FQGNSA. CDR3 length: 15 residues. The CDR3 region is CASSARGGPPDTQYF. Written as DNA, the CDR3 is TGTGCCAGCAGCGCTCGCGGGGGGCCCCCAGATACGCAGTATTTT. Looking up the rest from reference TRBV7-2 and TRBJ2-3 gives the full variable domain: GAGVSQSPSNKVTEKGKDVELRCDPISGHTALYWYRQSLGQGLEFLIYFQGNSAPDKSGLPSDRFSAERTGGSVSTLTIQRTQQEDSAVYLCASSARGGPPDTQYFGPGTRLTVL.

This sequence joins TRBV6-4 and TRBJ2-3; 7 nucleotides agree with TRBD1. V lost 5 bases, J lost 11 bases, and 16 bases stayed unmatched. Germline V lookup: CDR1 MRHNA, CDR2 SNTAGT. CDR3 size: 15 residues. CDR3 protein: CASSPVNRGVGGQYF. CDR3 nucleotide sequence: TGTGCCAGCAGTCCCGTAAACAGGGGCGTAGGGGGGCAGTATTTT.

This rearrangement joins TRBV30 to TRBJ1-6; TRBD1 matches at 7 bases. Germline-derived CDR1 and CDR2 are GTSNPN and SVGIG (reference sequence). V was clipped by 1 base and J by 9 bases; unmatched bases: 12. The CDR3 extends over 16 amino acids. CDR3 residues: CAWSEGASGFSSPLHF. DNA for the CDR3: TGTGCCTGGAGTGAGGGGGCCTCGGGGTTCAGTTCACCCCTCCACTTT.

The chain has TRBV6-5 and TRBJ2-7, with 10 bases fitting TRBD1. The CDR3 has 15 amino acids. Per the germline V gene, CDR1 is MNHEY and CDR2 is SVGAGI. V was pared by 6 bases and J by 4 bases, with 9 bases of the junction left unmatched. The CDR3 is CASRYAPDRGYEQYF. The CDR3 DNA is TGTGCCAGCAGGTACGCTCCGGACAGGGGGTACGAGCAGTACTTC.

V and J are TRBV28 and TRBJ1-3; TRBD1 is a possible D gene (5 bases). The CDR3 is made up of 17 amino acids. Germline V gene lookup returns CDR1 MDHEN and CDR2 SYDVKM. With 6 bases removed from V and 0 bases from J, the gap between germline ends came to 18 bases. The DNA of the CDR3 is TGTGCCAGCAGCCCCGCGGGGGGAGCCCTCTCTGGAAACACCATATATTTT. Its translation is CASSPAGGALSGNTIYF.

J is TRBJ2-7 and V is TRBV6-5, with a weak D call TRBD1 (5 bases). Germline values: CDR1 MNHEY, CDR2 SVGAGI. V shed 3 bases and J shed 2 bases, with 11 bases lying between them. CDR3 length: 14 amino acids. CDR3 nucleotide sequence: TGTGCCAGCAGTTATCAGGGAAGAGCCTACGAGCAGTACTTC. This sequence encodes CASSYQGRAYEQYF.

The chain is built from TRBV5-1 and TRBJ1-2; 8 bases line up with TRBD1. Germline CDR1 reads SGHRS; CDR2 reads YFSETQ. V gave up 4 bases and J gave up 4 bases; unmatched junction bases: 12. CDR3 length equals 16 residues. CDR3 nucleotides: TGCGCCAGCAGCACCTACTACAGGGGGGAGAGCTATGGCTACACCTTC. Encoded protein: CASSTYYRGESYGYTF.

V usage is TRBV12-3 or TRBV12-4 and J usage is TRBJ1-5; the match to TRBD1 covers 7 bases. Trimming at V came to 4 bases and at J to 4 bases, leaving 1 base not matched to a gene. The CDR3 loop spans 13 amino acids. The CDR3, as DNA: TGTGCCAGCAGTTCCAGGGGGAATCAGCCCCAGCATTTT. It is translated as CASSSRGNQPQHF.

This clone occurred once. This sequence joins TRBV5-6 and TRBJ1-2; D might be TRBD1 (5 bases). In germline, CDR1 is SGHDT, CDR2 YYEEEE. The CDR3 totals 15 residues. V was trimmed by 2 bases and J by 4 bases, leaving 15 bases between them. CDR3 protein: CASSFPQGRSYGYTF. The CDR3 nucleotides read TGTGCCAGCAGCTTCCCCCAGGGCCGGAGCTATGGCTACACCTTC.

This clone has a handful of counts. The rearrangement links TRBV9 to TRBJ1-2, with D possibly being TRBD1 (5 bases). Between the trimmed V and J ends, which lost 4 bases and 8 bases, there was a span of 24 bases. This CDR3 spans 16 amino acids. Germline V gives CDR1 SGDLS, CDR2 YYNGEE. CDR3 DNA sequence: TGTGCCAGCAGCAAACTCTATGCCAGGGCCCTAGAAGGCTACACCTTC. Its protein product is CASSKLYARALEGYTF.

The chain employs TRBV7-9 and TRBJ2-5; 7 bases align to TRBD2. CDR1 SEHNR and CDR2 FQNEAQ come from the germline V gene (reference sequence). The CDR3 consists of 14 residues. Germline trimming cut 1 base from V and 3 bases from J; bases unmatched to any gene: 2. This chain's CDR3 is CASSLGLAEETQYF. In DNA, the CDR3 is TGTGCCAGCAGCTTAGGACTAGCAGAAGAGACCCAGTACTTC.

The V gene is TRBV14, the J gene TRBJ2-3; D possibly corresponds to TRBD2 (7 bases). V lost 0 bases and J lost 8, with 15 bases in between. The CDR3 has 15 residues. Germline V CDR1 and CDR2: SGHDN, FVKESK. The CDR3 is CASSQEGGLARTQYF. CDR3 sequence (DNA): TGTGCCAGCAGCCAAGAGGGGGGGCTAGCGCGTACGCAGTATTTT.

This chain joins TRBV5-4 and TRBJ2-7, with D maybe TRBD1 (6 bases). Trimming removed 0 bases from V and 4 bases from J, with 14 bases in between. Germline values: CDR1 SGHNT, CDR2 YYREEE (reference sequence). The CDR3 length is 15 residues. The DNA of the CDR3 is TGTGCCAGCAGCTTGGCCCCGGGACAAAATTACGAGCAGTACTTC. Translating it yields CASSLAPGQNYEQYF.

The chain recombines TRBV5-1 with TRBJ2-7; 9 bases match TRBD2. The CDR3 is 14 residues long. Germline CDR1 and CDR2: SGHRS and YFSETQ. The V and J ends lost 4 bases and 4 bases, in that order; junction bases with no gene match: 6. CDR3 bases: TGCGCCAGCAGCACCCCTAGCGGGACTTACGAGCAGTACTTC. This gives the protein CASSTPSGTYEQYF.

This chain uses TRBV6-5 with TRBJ1-2; TRBD1 is a possible D gene (5 bases). Germline assignment: CDR1 MNHEY and CDR2 SVGAGI. V was trimmed by 2 bases and J by 4 bases, leaving 11 bases between them. The CDR3 runs to 14 residues. The CDR3 nucleotides are TGTGCCAGCAGTTACAACCCGGGACTCTATGGCTACACCTTC. Translated: CASSYNPGLYGYTF.

This chain connects TRBV19 to TRBJ1-3; no definite D call. V lost 2 bases and J 6 bases, leaving 5 bases between the germline ends. The CDR3 has 12 residues. The V gene's germline CDR1 is LNHDA and CDR2 SQIVND (reference sequence). CDR3 DNA sequence: TGTGCCAGTAGTATATCTTCAAACACCATATATTTT. Protein: CASSISSNTIYF.